These 25 T cell receptor beta chains share one sample of origin, sequenced in a study of cytomegalovirus exposure and HLA in healthy donors. PCR involved 60 Vbeta and 13 Jbeta primers. This table comes from immunoSEQ multiplex PCR, and its TCRdb copy is limited to in-frame clones, with some not included. This sample has roughly 100,000 clones, with under 85% found just once. Sequencing input: PBMCs. The receptors were sampled from a man aged 40-49 years in good health and CMV-seronegative.

This clone was observed a few times. The chain uses TRBV28 and TRBJ1-5, with unresolved D. Germline CDR1 MDHEN, CDR2 SYDVKM. The CDR3 is made up of 13 amino acids. The CDR3 DNA reads TGTGCTATCGGCGGTAATAGCAATCAGCCCCAGCATTTT. Amino acids: CAIGGNSNQPQHF.

The chain recombines TRBV7-6 with TRBJ2-5, with D perhaps TRBD2 (7 bases). Trimming removed 5 bases at V and 5 bases at J, with 18 bases between. The CDR3 has 15 residues. CDR1 is SGHVS and CDR2 is FNYEAQ in the germline V gene. In DNA form, the CDR3 reads TGTGCCAGCAGCGCCTCGGGGGGCATGGATGAGACCCAGTACTTC. This sequence encodes CASSASGGMDETQYF.

This rearrangement joins TRBV28 to TRBJ2-1, with D maybe TRBD2 (6 bases). The ends were cut back, 4 bases at V and 8 bases at J, with 18 bases in the middle. Germline lookup yields CDR1 MDHEN and CDR2 SYDVKM. This CDR3 region has 15 residues. In nucleotides, the CDR3 is TGTGCCAGCAGTTGGGCGGGGCAGGGCAACGATGAGCAGTTCTTC. Protein product: CASSWAGQGNDEQFF.

This clone was seen more than once but under ten times. This chain connects TRBV28 to TRBJ2-7; 7 positions match TRBD1. The CDR3 contains 15 residues. V lost 6 bases, J lost 1 base, and 9 bases stayed unmatched. Germline V lookup: CDR1 MDHEN, CDR2 SYDVKM. The CDR3 protein is CASSPSGTVSYEQYV. The CDR3 coding sequence is TGTGCCAGCAGCCCATCCGGGACAGTGTCCTACGAGCAGTACGTC.

The count of this clone is one. The V gene is TRBV7-9, the J gene TRBJ2-5, with TRBD2 matching 9 bases. This CDR3 spans 16 amino acids. Per germline, CDR1 SEHNR and CDR2 FQNEAQ (reference sequence). V lost 2 bases and J lost 5; bases outside the gene matches: 9. CDR3 sequence reads: CASSLSRRGGKETQYF. CDR3 sequence (DNA): TGTGCCAGCAGCTTAAGCCGGCGGGGGGGTAAGGAGACCCAGTACTTC.

The rearrangement uses TRBV4-2 and TRBJ1-4; 10 bases agree with TRBD1. Germline V gives CDR1 LGHNA, CDR2 YNFKEQ. The V segment lost 0 bases and the J segment 7 bases; nucleotides outside the gene matches: 5. CDR3 length: 16 residues. DNA of the CDR3: TGTGCCAGCAGCCAAGATGACAGGGGGCTGGGTGAAAAACTGTTTTTT. It is translated as CASSQDDRGLGEKLFF.

This clone turned up a few times. V usage is TRBV6-5 and J usage is TRBJ1-5, with unresolved D. The V end was cut by 2 bases, the J end by 6 bases, with 8 bases between. This CDR3 has 13 residues. Germline CDR1 reads MNHEY; CDR2 reads SVGAGI. CDR3 bases: TGTGCCAGCAGTTACGCGGGTGGTCAGCCCCAGCATTTT. It encodes CASSYAGGQPQHF.

The V and J genes are TRBV4-3 and TRBJ2-1, with 9 bases lining up with TRBD2. Germline assignment: CDR1 LGHNA and CDR2 YSLEER. Trimming took 1 base from V and 0 from J; bases not matched to a gene: 10. The CDR3 is 19 residues long. The CDR3 DNA sequence: TGCGCCAGCAGCCAAGTATCTAGCGGGGTTATTAGCTCCTACAATGAGCAGTTCTTC. This codes for CASSQVSSGVISSYNEQFF.

J is TRBJ1-2 and V is TRBV5-4; 9 bases fit TRBD1. Germline-derived CDR1 and CDR2 are SGHNT and YYREEE (reference sequence). The CDR3 contains 15 residues. V lost 4 bases and J lost 5; bases outside the gene matches: 9. The DNA of the CDR3 is TGTGCCAGCAGCCAGCCGGGACAGGGAGAATATGGCTACACCTTC. This translates into CASSQPGQGEYGYTF.

The CDR3 DNA sequence: TGTGCCAGCAGCAACGGACAGGGAAATAATTCACCCCTCCACTTT. Protein product: CASSNGQGNNSPLHF. The rearrangement uses TRBV7-6 and TRBJ1-6, with 8 nucleotides matching TRBD1. J gave up 5 bases and V 5 bases, and 5 bases lay outside the gene matches. The CDR3 has 15 residues. Germline lookup yields CDR1 SGHVS and CDR2 FNYEAQ.

The chain is built from TRBV7-6 and TRBJ1-2; the D gene is possibly TRBD1 (6 bases). The germline V gene encodes CDR1 SGHVS and CDR2 FNYEAQ. V was shortened by 5 bases and J by 4 bases, with 14 bases between the two germline ends. The length of the CDR3 is 14 residues. CDR3 nucleotide sequence: TGTGCCAGCAGCCTAGGGGGAGGGTTCTATGGCTACACCTTC. Protein: CASSLGGGFYGYTF.

The rearrangement joins TRBV19 to TRBJ1-3; 8 bases align to TRBD1. CDR3 size: 15 residues. Germline CDR1 LNHDA, CDR2 SQIVND (reference sequence). V lost 5 bases and J lost 1; bases outside the gene matches: 4. Written as DNA, the CDR3 is TGTGCCAGTAGTCCGAGGACAGGGTCTGGAAACACCATATATTTT. Translation gives CASSPRTGSGNTIYF.

This chain joins TRBV6-5 and TRBJ1-2; tentatively, D is TRBD1 (6 bases). The germline gives CDR1 MNHEY, CDR2 SVGAGI. The germline V and J ends were trimmed by 2 bases and 7 bases, with 8 bases remaining between them. The CDR3 extends over 12 amino acids. The CDR3 bases are TGTGCCAGCAGTTACAACAGGGTTGGCTACACCTTC. This codes for CASSYNRVGYTF.

The chain couples TRBV2 to TRBJ1-1; TRBD1 might be the D (5 bases). From germline, CDR1 is SNHLY and CDR2 FYNNEI. The CDR3 has 15 amino acids. Trimming stripped 6 bases from V and 5 bases from J, with 19 bases between. DNA for the CDR3: TGTGCCAGCAGCCCAAGAAGGAGGGGTGCTACTGAAGCTTTCTTT. Encoded protein: CASSPRRRGATEAFF.

The chain carries TRBV27 and TRBJ1-5; D may be TRBD1 (6 bases). The CDR3 runs 14 residues. The germline V and J ends were trimmed by 5 bases and 3 bases, with 11 bases remaining between them. Looked up from germline, CDR1 is MNHEY and CDR2 is SMNVEV (reference sequence). The DNA for the CDR3 is TGTGCCAGCAGTACTCAGGGGTACAATCAGCCCCAGCATTTT. This encodes CASSTQGYNQPQHF.

V and J are TRBV2 and TRBJ2-3, with D possibly TRBD2 on 7 matching bases. The CDR3 runs to 17 residues. With 6 bases removed from V and 1 base from J, the gap between germline ends came to 20 bases. Germline CDR1 is SNHLY and CDR2 is FYNNEI. The CDR3 nucleotides are TGTGCCAGCAGCGGTATGGTGGGGGGGGCCGGCACAGATACGCAGTATTTT. Its protein product is CASSGMVGGAGTDTQYF.

The chain combines TRBV29-1 with TRBJ2-5; 11 bases line up with TRBD1. CDR3 length equals 16 residues. The ends lost 1 base at V and 2 bases at J; junction bases unmatched: 6. CDR1 and CDR2 (germline): SQVTM, ANQGSEA. This chain's CDR3 is CSVEAGTGGWQETQYF. The DNA of the CDR3 is TGCAGCGTTGAAGCCGGGACAGGGGGATGGCAAGAGACCCAGTACTTC.

In its sample, this clone was seen a few times. The rearrangement uses TRBV7-2 and TRBJ2-4, with 8 positions matching TRBD2. The trim removed 1 base at V and 4 bases at J, leaving 3 bases unmatched. Germline loops: CDR1 SGHTA, CDR2 FQGNSA. This CDR3 spans 15 amino acids. The CDR3 sequence is CASSLVASGKNIQYF. The CDR3 DNA sequence: TGTGCCAGCAGCTTAGTGGCTAGCGGGAAAAACATTCAGTACTTC.

The chain couples TRBV4-3 to TRBJ1-3; D not resolved. The CDR3 sequence is 13 residues long. Germline V gene lookup returns CDR1 LGHNA and CDR2 YSLEER. The V and J ends lost 1 base and 8 bases respectively, with 9 bases between them. CDR3 nucleotide sequence: TGCGCCAGCAGCCAAGGGTGGGCCGACACCATATATTTT. This sequence encodes CASSQGWADTIYF.

Regarding this clone: One end of the junction does not line up with germline, which may come from a read error. The V and J genes are TRBV28 and TRBJ1-3; the D is unclear. Germline V gene lookup returns CDR1 MDHEN and CDR2 SYDVKM. CDR3 size: 15 residues. The CDR3 sequence: CASSFVGDSGSTIYF. The DNA of the CDR3 is TGTGCCAGCAGTTTTGTCGGGGATTCAGGAAGCACCATATATTTT.

The chain couples TRBV7-2 to TRBJ2-1; 11 nucleotides match TRBD1. Looked up from germline, CDR1 is SGHTA and CDR2 is FQGNSA. Losses at the gene ends were 6 bases for V and 8 bases for J; bases not matched to a gene: 6. The CDR3 has 14 amino acids. The CDR3 DNA reads TGTGCCAGCAGGGGGACAGGGGGTTCCTATGAGCAGTTCTTC. Residues: CASRGTGGSYEQFF.

This clone was counted a few times. The gene calls are TRBV4-1 and TRBJ1-1; 7 bases are shared with TRBD1. Germline V lookup: CDR1 MGHRA, CDR2 YSYEKL. The CDR3 extends over 15 amino acids. Losses at the gene ends were 1 base for V and 6 bases for J; bases not matched to a gene: 8. The CDR3 sequence: CASSQVGTRGPEAFF. DNA of the CDR3: TGCGCCAGCAGCCAAGTCGGGACAAGGGGGCCTGAAGCTTTCTTT.

This clone came up a few times. The chain is built from TRBV11-3 and TRBJ2-5; TRBD1 might be the D (6 bases). The V and J ends lost 1 base and 4 bases respectively, with 10 bases between them. Looked up from germline, CDR1 is SGHNT and CDR2 is YENEEA. CDR3 size: 14 residues. CDR3 protein: CASSLGTVGETQYF. Here the CDR3 DNA reads TGTGCCAGCAGCTTAGGGACAGTAGGAGAGACCCAGTACTTC.

By share of the sample, this clone is medium-sized. The V call is TRBV6-1, the J call TRBJ2-7; 7 positions agree with TRBD1. V trimming: 3 bases; J trimming: 0 bases; junction bases outside the gene matches: 5. The CDR3 runs 15 residues. In germline, CDR1 is MNHNS, CDR2 SASEGT. CDR3 DNA sequence: TGTGCCAGCAGTGATATAGGGGGCAGCTCCTACGAGCAGTACTTC. Amino acid sequence: CASSDIGGSSYEQYF.

By sample fraction, this clone is medium-sized (0.01 to 0.1%). The chain carries TRBV10-1 and TRBJ2-1; 10 bases map to TRBD2. Germline CDR1 WNHNN, CDR2 SYGVQD (reference sequence). CDR3 length: 17 residues. V shed 4 bases, J shed 0 bases, and the junction held 6 bases outside the gene matches. The CDR3 region has the DNA TGCGCCAGCAGTGTTTCTAGCGGGGGACACTCCTACAATGAGCAGTTCTTC. Amino acid sequence: CASSVSSGGHSYNEQFF.